This is a list of T cell receptor beta chains from one sample in a study of blood T cell repertoires in COVID-19. Repertoires were generated with immunoSEQ multiplex PCR, while TCRdb's copy carries only in-frame clones and drops some. Of tens of thousands of clones in the sample, around nine tenths are singletons; the top ten hold about 12%. The sequenced sample consisted of peripheral blood. These receptor sequences come from a man aged 70-80 years with active or convalescent COVID-19. CDR3s include the opening cysteine and the closing phenylalanine or tryptophan. The D gene is left open where the match is weak. Clone size is not always given. Where it is, it says once, few, many or a class for expanded clones.

TGCAGCGTTGAGCCCGGGATAGGGTACGAGCAGTACTTC,CSVEPGIGYEQYF,TRBJ2-7,-,-,TRBV29-1
TGTGCCAGCAGTTTTCACGGGGGGGCAGACTACGAGCAGTACTTC,CASSFHGGADYEQYF,TRBJ2-7,-,TRBD2,TRBV27
TGTGCCAGCAGCTTAAGACTAAGGTCCTACGAGCAGTACTTC,CASSLRLRSYEQYF,TRBJ2-7,-,-,TRBV13
TGCGCCAGCAGCTTGGACAGACCGAACACCGGGGAGCTGTTTTTT,CASSLDRPNTGELFF,TRBJ2-2,-,-,TRBV5-1
TGTGCCAGCAGCTTATTCCCCAGGACTGAAGCTTTCTTT,CASSLFPRTEAFF,TRBJ1-1,once,-,TRBV11-2
TGTGCCAGCAGCTTAGTATGGGGAGGAGGTAATTCACCCCTCCACTTT,CASSLVWGGGNSPLHF,TRBJ1-6,-,-,TRBV11-2
TGTGCCAGCACCGCAGACTCCTACAATCAGCCCCAGCATTTT,CASTADSYNQPQHF,TRBJ1-5,few,-,TRBV16
TGTGCCAGCAGCGTAGGTGGCCGGGTCCAAGAGACCCAGTACTTC,CASSVGGRVQETQYF,TRBJ2-5,-,-,TRBV9
TGCGCCAGCAGCAGGGGGACAGGCCTGGAGAGGGGTGAGCAGTTCTTC,CASSRGTGLERGEQFF,TRBJ2-1,-,TRBD1,TRBV5-1
TGCGCCAGCAGCTTGGTTACAGGTGGTAATTTCAACTATGGCTACACCTTC,CASSLVTGGNFNYGYTF,TRBJ1-2,-,-,TRBV5-1
TGCGCCAGCAGCTTAGGACAGGGAGGTGTAACTAATGAAAAACTGTTTTTT,CASSLGQGGVTNEKLFF,TRBJ1-4,once,TRBD1,TRBV5-1
TGTGCCAGCAGCCCGGAAATCACAGGGGGCCGGGAAGAAAAACTGTTTTTT,CASSPEITGGREEKLFF,TRBJ1-4,-,TRBD1,TRBV5-4
TGTGCCAGCAGCTTAAACGGGTACCGCACTGAAGCTTTCTTT,CASSLNGYRTEAFF,TRBJ1-1,-,-,TRBV7-8
TGCGCCAGCAGCCTCACAGTTTCCTACGAGCAGTACTTC,CASSLTVSYEQYF,TRBJ2-7,-,-,TRBV4-1